This paragraph reports one T cell receptor (beta chain). This sample is drawn from a study of cytomegalovirus exposure and HLA in healthy donors. V lost 4 bases, J lost 3 bases, and 8 bases lay in between. In germline, CDR1 is KGHSY, CDR2 FQNENV. This CDR3 contains 13 residues. The PCR was carried out with 60 Vbeta primers and 13 Jbeta primers. Assay used: immunoSEQ multiplex PCR; TCRdb lists only in-frame clones, some missing. The repertoire holds more than 100,000 clones, with approximately 75% as singletons. Sequencing was done on a sample of PBMCs. This TCR was recovered from a man aged 45-60 years in good health and CMV-seropositive. This sequence joins TRBV16 and TRBJ2-3, with D maybe TRBD1 (6 bases). In DNA form, the CDR3 reads TGTGCCAGCAGCCTACAGGGTACAGATACGCAGTATTTT. This translates into CASSLQGTDTQYF.